One sample yielded the 10 T cell receptor beta chains listed below, sequenced in a study of graft-versus-host responses after intestinal transplantation. Some clones are missing from TCRdb's copy, which holds only in-frame ones; the method was immunoSEQ multiplex PCR. The data contain some 90,000 clones, 85% to 95% of them singletons. No antigen has been assigned to these receptors. The sequences come from unstimulated CD8+ T cells sorted from spleen or lymph node cells, collected before transplant. The origin of the receptors is a human donor who was the organ donor for an intestinal transplant.

The chain joins TRBV4-1 to TRBJ1-1, with 7 bases lining up with TRBD1. Germline CDR1 and CDR2: MGHRA and YSYEKL. The CDR3 loop spans 15 amino acids. V dropped 1 base and J dropped 0; count of bases not matched to a gene: 2. The CDR3 loop is CASSQGTGMNTEAFF. The CDR3 DNA is TGCGCCAGCAGCCAAGGGACAGGTATGAACACTGAAGCTTTCTTT.

The gene calls are TRBV11-2 and TRBJ1-3; 9 nucleotides align to TRBD1. Germline trimming cut 4 bases from V and 4 bases from J; bases unmatched to any gene: 2. The germline CDR1 and CDR2 sequences are SGHAT and FQNNGV. The CDR3 consists of 14 residues. CDR3 in amino acids: CASSWTGAGNTIYF. In DNA, the CDR3 is TGTGCCAGCAGCTGGACAGGGGCCGGAAACACCATATATTTT.

The chain links TRBV7-9 to TRBJ2-7, with D tentatively TRBD1 (6 bases). V was pared by 3 bases and J by 4 bases, with 10 bases between. The CDR3 length is 13 residues. Germline assignment: CDR1 SEHNR and CDR2 FQNEAQ (reference sequence). CDR3 in DNA: TGTGCCAGCAGCTTTGGGGGCGTTTACGAGCAGTACTTC. It translates to CASSFGGVYEQYF. The whole variable domain, remainder taken from reference TRBV7-9 and TRBJ2-7, is DTGVSQNPRHKITKRGQNVTFRCDPISEHNRLYWYRQTLGQGPEFLTYFQNEAQLEKSRLLSDRFSAERPKGSFSTLEIQRTEQGDSAMYLCASSFGGVYEQYFGPGTRLTVT.

The genes are TRBV4-3 and TRBJ2-7, with TRBD2 as a possible D gene (5 bases). This CDR3 contains 14 residues. The germline V and J ends were trimmed by 4 bases and 2 bases, with 12 bases remaining between them. CDR1 is LGHNA, CDR2 YSLEER, per germline. The CDR3 sequence is CASSPSFGTYEQYF. The CDR3 region has the DNA TGCGCCAGCAGCCCCTCTTTCGGGACCTACGAGCAGTACTTC.

The V call is TRBV5-6, the J call TRBJ2-7; 8 nucleotides line up with TRBD1. The CDR3 loop spans 16 amino acids. V was clipped by 0 bases and J by 3 bases; unmatched bases: 8. Germline loops: CDR1 SGHDT, CDR2 YYEEEE. The CDR3 DNA reads as TGTGCCAGCAGCTTGGTGGACAGGGTAAACCTCTACGAGCAGTACTTC. The encoded protein is CASSLVDRVNLYEQYF.

The V gene is TRBV7-9, the J gene TRBJ2-7; possible D gene TRBD2, 5 bases. The CDR3 spans 14 residues. Trimming removed 4 bases at V and 1 base at J, with 11 bases between. In germline, CDR1 is SEHNR, CDR2 FQNEAQ (reference sequence). The CDR3 nucleotides read TGTGCCAGCAGCTCCTGGAGCGGTTCCTACGAGCAGTACTTC. Its protein product is CASSSWSGSYEQYF.

This chain links TRBV14 with TRBJ2-7, with 7 bases fitting TRBD1. Germline CDR1 SGHDN, CDR2 FVKESK. The junction had 3 bases not matched to a gene; V was cut back by 2 bases and J by 2 bases. This CDR3 has 14 residues. The CDR3 sequence: CASSQWDRPYEQYF. The CDR3 DNA reads as TGTGCCAGCAGCCAATGGGACAGACCCTACGAGCAGTACTTC.

The V and J genes are TRBV29-1 and TRBJ1-1, with a weak D call TRBD1 (5 bases). Germline V gene lookup returns CDR1 SQVTM and CDR2 ANQGSEA. CDR3 size: 11 residues. Trimming pared 3 bases from V and 10 bases from J, leaving 12 bases between. CDR3 sequence: CSVEGRRGAFF. The CDR3 DNA reads as TGCAGCGTTGAGGGGCGGCGGGGAGCTTTCTTT. Looking up the rest from reference TRBV29-1 and TRBJ1-1 gives the full variable domain: SAVISQKPSRDICQRGTSLTIQCQVDSQVTMMFWYRQQPGQSLTLIATANQGSEATYESGFVIDKFPISRPNLTFSTLTVSNMSPEDSSIYLCSVEGRRGAFFGQGTRLTVV.

The chain combines TRBV7-2 with TRBJ2-7; unclear D gene. This CDR3 has 14 amino acids. Trimming pared 5 bases from V and 1 base from J, leaving 12 bases between. Germline CDR1 and CDR2: SGHTA and FQGNSA. The CDR3 DNA is TGTGCCAGCAGCCCGACGACGGGTTCCTACGAGCAGTACTTC. It encodes CASSPTTGSYEQYF.

The J gene is TRBJ2-7, the V gene TRBV14; D possibly corresponds to TRBD1 (6 bases). Germline-derived CDR1 and CDR2 are SGHDN and FVKESK. The V and J ends lost 0 bases and 0 bases respectively, with 18 bases between them. The CDR3 spans 18 residues. CDR3 DNA: TGTGCCAGCAGCCAAGATCAATCAGGACAGTCTCTCTCCTACGAGCAGTACTTC. Protein product: CASSQDQSGQSLSYEQYF.